This paragraph reports one T cell receptor beta chain. Its antigen is still unknown. The entry originates in a study of cytomegalovirus exposure and HLA in healthy donors. The wider study: As released early, the data held 85 million to 95 million unique TCRs from HLA-typed donors.

13 Jbeta primers and 60 Vbeta primers were used for the PCR. Profiling relied on immunoSEQ multiplex PCR, and the TCRdb table lists in-frame clones only, not all of them. The sample holds 70,000 to 100,000 clones; 67% are singletons and the top ten take approximately 7%. Study-wide points: Roughly even sequencing depth across donors was the assumption behind the presence/absence analyses. Earlier analysis yielded a pattern in which most TCR beta V segments were productive about 90% or about 30% of the time.

Sequencing was done on a sample of PBMCs. The clonotype comes from a woman aged 50 to 65 in good health and CMV-seropositive.

CDR3 sequence reads: CASSGTHWGTDTQYF. CDR3 sequence (DNA): TGTGCCAGCAGCGGGACACATTGGGGCACAGATACGCAGTATTTT. The chain uses TRBV11-1 and TRBJ2-3, with TRBD1 as a possible D gene (6 bases). Germline V gene sequence: CDR1 SGHAT, CDR2 FQDESV (reference sequence). V was pared by 5 bases and J by 1 base, with 13 bases between. The CDR3 extends over 15 amino acids.